This T cell receptor (beta chain) emerged from a study of T cell responses to AZD1222 COVID-19 vaccine (dated by TCRdb to about 2021). About the full investigation: AZD1222 recipients with second doses at about 4 weeks or about 12 weeks were pooled, because spike-specific TCR depth and breadth did not differ between schedules. TCR sequencing covered roughly 230 trial participants: 207 given two doses of AZD1222 and approximately 26 given two doses of MenACWY control vaccine. Enrollment into the trials was organized by age into subgroups of 18-55, 56-69 and 70-plus years, and those subgroups contained roughly 160, 29 and 62 TCR-sequenced participants, respectively.

Points the paper makes about the study in general: Spike-specific TCR breadth and depth rose significantly after two AZD1222 doses compared with day 0 and with MenACWY recipients. Because no day 14 peak-response samples were available, repertoires were characterized only after the peak T cell response. The 56-69-year group was small, and its depth increase did not reach significance, likely because of low power. CD4 TCRs associated with the vaccine covered the entire spike protein, and the dominant responses were in regions 160-218 and 743-854. Conclusions about previously exposed vaccinees are limited, since just five or six AZD1222 recipients were seropositive for SARS-CoV-2 at baseline. Participants were mostly white British, with more females than males. The authors suggested clonal diversity may have been underestimated. Reportedly, close to half of the unique spike-specific TCRs recognized epitopes lying outside the regions that are mutated in the B.1.351 and B.1.1.7 variants.

The CDR3 regions of human TCRbeta chains were subjected to immunosequencing. Per the authors' processing: TCRs in the repertoires were compared against a reference library of SARS-CoV-2-specific TCRs that had been generated with the MIRA antigen-specificity platform. Breadth was defined as the fraction of unique TCRs that were SARS-CoV-2-associated. Depth was defined as the fraction of total T cells that were SARS-CoV-2-associated. Using the MIRA data, each spike-specific TCR was assigned both to the spike region to which the TCR was reactive and to a CD4 or CD8 class. Log10-transformed breadth and depth values were compared by one-way ANOVA with Sidak's multiple comparisons tests. Imported from immuneACCESS, the table was reduced by TCRdb to in-frame sequences with V and J called. These copies leave out some clones; in studies compared against another copy, an unresolved V gene accounts for under half, and the cause of the remainder is not known. The V and J calls and the clone size are those of that table, but D and trimming were determined from the DNA. This sample gives 110,000 to 150,000 clones in total; 92% of them show up just once. The leading ten clones occupy 1.5% to 2% of the sample.

The time point label, read with the paper, signifies: baseline before first vaccination. Vaccinee samples were obtained from the UK trials COV001 and COV002, which included a single-blind randomized controlled phase 2/3 trial of AZD1222 (ChAdOx1 nCoV-19) in healthy adults. For TCRbeta chain sequencing, PBMC samples were collected from trial participants at day 0 and at day 28 after the second dose. In this sample, this clone turned up once. Its antigen target is currently unknown. Per-base qualities were not stored, and no clone one base away is much larger. Source: peripheral blood, taken on day 0 of AZD1222 vaccination. The TCR comes from an adult in good health.

The DNA is as follows: TGTGCCAGCGCCTGGGGACAGTCCTACGAGCAGTACTTC. This yields the protein CASAWGQSYEQYF. The chain was built from TRBV27 and TRBJ2-7, and TRBD1 aligns with 7 junction nucleotides. The junction shows trimming of 8 bases on V and 1 base on J, and the gene matches do not reach 5 bases of it. CDR1 and CDR2, per the germline V gene (reference sequence), are MNHEY and SMNVEV. Reading from cysteine to phenylalanine, the CDR3 counts 13 amino acids. Of the read, only the CDR3 DNA is kept; its 39 bases are in frame from base 1.